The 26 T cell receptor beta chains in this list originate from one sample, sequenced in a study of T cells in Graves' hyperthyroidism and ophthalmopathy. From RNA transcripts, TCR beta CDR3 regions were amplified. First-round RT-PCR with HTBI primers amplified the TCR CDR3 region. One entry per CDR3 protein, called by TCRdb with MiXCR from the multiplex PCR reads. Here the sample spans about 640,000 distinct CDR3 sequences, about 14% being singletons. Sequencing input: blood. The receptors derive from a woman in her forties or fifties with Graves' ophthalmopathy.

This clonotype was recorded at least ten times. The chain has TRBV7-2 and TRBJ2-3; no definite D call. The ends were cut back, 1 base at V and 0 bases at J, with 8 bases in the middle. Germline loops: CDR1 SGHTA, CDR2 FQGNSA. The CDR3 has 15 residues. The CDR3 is CASSLGWRSTDTQYF. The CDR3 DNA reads TGTGCCAGCAGCTTAGGGTGGAGAAGCACAGATACGCAGTATTTT.

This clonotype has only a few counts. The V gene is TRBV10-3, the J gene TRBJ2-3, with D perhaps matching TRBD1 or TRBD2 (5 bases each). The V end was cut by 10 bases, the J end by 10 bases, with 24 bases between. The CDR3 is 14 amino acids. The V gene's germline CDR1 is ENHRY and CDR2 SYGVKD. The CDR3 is CASRDPGPKRAQYF. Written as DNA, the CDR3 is TGTGCCAGCAGGGACCCGGGACCCAAAAGGGCGCAGTATTTT.

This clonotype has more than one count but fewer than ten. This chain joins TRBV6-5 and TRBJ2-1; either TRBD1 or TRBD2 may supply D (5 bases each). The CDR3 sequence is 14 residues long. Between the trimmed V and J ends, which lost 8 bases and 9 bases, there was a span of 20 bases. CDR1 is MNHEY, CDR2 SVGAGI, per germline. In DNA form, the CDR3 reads TGTGCCAGCGTTGACAGACTAAAAAGGTTTGAGCAGTTCTTC. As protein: CASVDRLKRFEQFF.

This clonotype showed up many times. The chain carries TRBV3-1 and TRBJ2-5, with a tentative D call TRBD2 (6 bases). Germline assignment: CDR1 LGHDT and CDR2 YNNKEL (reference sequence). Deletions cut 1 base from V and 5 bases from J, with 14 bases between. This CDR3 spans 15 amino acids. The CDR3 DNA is TGTGCCAGCAGCCAAGGGGTCAGCGCGGGGGAGACCCAGTACTTC. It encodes CASSQGVSAGETQYF.

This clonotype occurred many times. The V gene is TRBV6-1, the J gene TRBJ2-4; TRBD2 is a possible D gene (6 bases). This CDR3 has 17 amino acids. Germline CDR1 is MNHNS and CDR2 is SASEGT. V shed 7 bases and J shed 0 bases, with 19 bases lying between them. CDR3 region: CASNTLTEGVAKNIQYF. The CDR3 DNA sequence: TGTGCCAGCAACACGTTAACGGAGGGCGTAGCCAAAAACATTCAGTACTTC.

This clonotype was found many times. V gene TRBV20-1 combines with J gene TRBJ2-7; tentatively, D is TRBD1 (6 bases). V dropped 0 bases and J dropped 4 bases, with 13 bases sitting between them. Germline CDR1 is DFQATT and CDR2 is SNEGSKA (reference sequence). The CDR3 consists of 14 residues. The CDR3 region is CSARDLTRGYEQYF. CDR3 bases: TGCAGTGCTAGAGATCTAACTAGGGGGTACGAGCAGTACTTC.

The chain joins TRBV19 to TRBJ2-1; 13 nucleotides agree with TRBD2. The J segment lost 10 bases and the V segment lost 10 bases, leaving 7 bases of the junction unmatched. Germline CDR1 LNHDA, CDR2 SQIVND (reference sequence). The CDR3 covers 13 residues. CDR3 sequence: CATDTSGRGEQFF. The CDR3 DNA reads TGTGCCACCGACACTAGCGGGAGGGGAGAGCAGTTCTTC.

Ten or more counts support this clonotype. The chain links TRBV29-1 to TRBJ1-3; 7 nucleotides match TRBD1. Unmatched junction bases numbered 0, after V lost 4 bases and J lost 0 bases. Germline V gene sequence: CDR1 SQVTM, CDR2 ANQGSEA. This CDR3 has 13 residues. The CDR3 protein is CSVGDSSGNTIYF. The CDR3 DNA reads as TGCAGCGTTGGGGACAGCTCTGGAAACACCATATATTTT.

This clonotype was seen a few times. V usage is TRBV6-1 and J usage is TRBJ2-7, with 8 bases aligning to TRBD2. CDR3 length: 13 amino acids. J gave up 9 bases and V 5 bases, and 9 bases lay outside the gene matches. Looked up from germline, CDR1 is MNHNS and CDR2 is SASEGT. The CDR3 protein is CASSSGTSRWQYF. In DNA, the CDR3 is TGTGCCAGCAGTTCCGGGACTAGTCGGTGGCAGTACTTC.

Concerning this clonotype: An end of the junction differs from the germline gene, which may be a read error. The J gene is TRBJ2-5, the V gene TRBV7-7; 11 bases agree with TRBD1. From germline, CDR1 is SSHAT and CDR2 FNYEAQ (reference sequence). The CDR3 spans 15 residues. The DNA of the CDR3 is TGTGCTAGCAGCACCACCGGGACAGGGGGAGAGACCCAGTACTTC. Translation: CASSTTGTGGETQYF. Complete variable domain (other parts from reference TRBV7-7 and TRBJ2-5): GAGVSQSPRYKVTKRGQDVTLRCDPISSHATLYWYQQALGQGPEFLTYFNYEAQPDKSGLPSDRFSAERPEGSISTLTIQRTEQRDSAMYRCASSTTGTGGETQYFGPGTRLLVL.

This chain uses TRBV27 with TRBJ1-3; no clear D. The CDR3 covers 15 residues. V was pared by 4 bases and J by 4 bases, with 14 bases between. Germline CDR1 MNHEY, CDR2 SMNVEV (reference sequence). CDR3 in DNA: TGTGCCAGCAGTTCTGCACGGAGGCTCGGAAACACCATATATTTT. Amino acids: CASSSARRLGNTIYF.

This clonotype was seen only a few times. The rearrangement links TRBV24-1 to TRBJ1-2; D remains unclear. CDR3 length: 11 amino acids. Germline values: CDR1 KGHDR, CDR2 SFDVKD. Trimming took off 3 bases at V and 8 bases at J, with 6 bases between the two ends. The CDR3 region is CATSDGVGYTF. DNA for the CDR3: TGTGCCACCAGTGATGGGGTCGGCTACACCTTC.

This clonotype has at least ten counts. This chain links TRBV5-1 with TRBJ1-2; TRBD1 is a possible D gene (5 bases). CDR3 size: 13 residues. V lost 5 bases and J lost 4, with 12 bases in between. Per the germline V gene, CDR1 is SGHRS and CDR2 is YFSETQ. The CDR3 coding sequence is TGCGCCAGCAGTTCACAGGAATTCTATGGCTACACCTTC. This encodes CASSSQEFYGYTF.

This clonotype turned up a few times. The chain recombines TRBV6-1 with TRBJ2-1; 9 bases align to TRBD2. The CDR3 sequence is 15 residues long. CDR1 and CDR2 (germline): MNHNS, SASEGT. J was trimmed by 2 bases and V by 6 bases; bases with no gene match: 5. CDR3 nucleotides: TGTGCCAGCAGGATCGGGACTAGCACCTACAATGAGCAGTTCTTC. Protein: CASRIGTSTYNEQFF.

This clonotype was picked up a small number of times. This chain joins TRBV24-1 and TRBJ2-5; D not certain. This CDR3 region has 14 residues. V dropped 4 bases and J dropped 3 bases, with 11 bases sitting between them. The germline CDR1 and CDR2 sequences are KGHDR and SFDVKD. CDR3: CATSDIGPKETQYF. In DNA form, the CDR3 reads TGTGCCACCAGTGACATCGGACCCAAAGAGACCCAGTACTTC.

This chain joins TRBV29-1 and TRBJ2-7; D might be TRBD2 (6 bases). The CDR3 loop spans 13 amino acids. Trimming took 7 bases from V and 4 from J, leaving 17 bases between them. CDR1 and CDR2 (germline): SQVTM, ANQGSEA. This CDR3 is CSAGTRLGYEQYF. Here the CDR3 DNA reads TGCAGCGCAGGGACTCGTTTAGGGTACGAGCAGTACTTC.

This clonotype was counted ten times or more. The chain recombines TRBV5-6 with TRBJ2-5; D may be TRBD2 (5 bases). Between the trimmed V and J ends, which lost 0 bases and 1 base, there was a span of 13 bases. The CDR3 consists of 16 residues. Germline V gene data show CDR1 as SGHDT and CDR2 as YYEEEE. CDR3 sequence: CASSLARESGQETQYF. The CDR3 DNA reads TGTGCCAGCAGCTTGGCGAGGGAGTCGGGCCAAGAGACCCAGTACTTC.

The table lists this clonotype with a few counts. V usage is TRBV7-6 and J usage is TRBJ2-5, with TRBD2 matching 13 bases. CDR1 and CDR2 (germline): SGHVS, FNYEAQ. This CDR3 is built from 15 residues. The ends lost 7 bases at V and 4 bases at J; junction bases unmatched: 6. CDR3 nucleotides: TGTGCCAGCAACCCCGGACTAGCGGGAGCAGAGACCCAGTACTTC. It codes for CASNPGLAGAETQYF.

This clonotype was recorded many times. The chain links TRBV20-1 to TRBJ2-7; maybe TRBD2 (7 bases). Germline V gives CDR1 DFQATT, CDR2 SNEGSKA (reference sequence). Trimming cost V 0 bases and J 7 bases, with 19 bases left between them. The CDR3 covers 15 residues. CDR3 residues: CSARDGGGDREEQYF. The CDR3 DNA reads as TGCAGTGCTAGAGATGGAGGGGGGGACCGGGAGGAGCAGTACTTC.

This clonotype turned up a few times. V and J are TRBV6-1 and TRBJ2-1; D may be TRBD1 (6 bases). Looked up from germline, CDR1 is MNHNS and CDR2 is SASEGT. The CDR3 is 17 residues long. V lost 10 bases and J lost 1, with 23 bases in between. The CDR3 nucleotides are TGTGCCACCAAGGACAGACCCGAGCCCCAATCCTACAATGAGCAGTTCTTC. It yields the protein CATKDRPEPQSYNEQFF.

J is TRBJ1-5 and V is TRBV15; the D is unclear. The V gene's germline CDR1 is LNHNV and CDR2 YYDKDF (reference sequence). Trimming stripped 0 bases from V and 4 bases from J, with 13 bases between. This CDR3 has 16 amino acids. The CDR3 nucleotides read TGTGCCACCAGCAGAGATCGGAGTACAAATAATCAGCCCCAGCATTTT. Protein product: CATSRDRSTNNQPQHF.

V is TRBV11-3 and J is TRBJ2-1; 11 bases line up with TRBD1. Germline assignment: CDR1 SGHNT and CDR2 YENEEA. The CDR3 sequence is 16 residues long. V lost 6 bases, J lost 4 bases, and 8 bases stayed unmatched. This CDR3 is CASRSSGTGGYNEQFF. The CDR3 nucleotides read TGTGCCAGCAGATCCTCCGGGACAGGGGGATACAATGAGCAGTTCTTC.

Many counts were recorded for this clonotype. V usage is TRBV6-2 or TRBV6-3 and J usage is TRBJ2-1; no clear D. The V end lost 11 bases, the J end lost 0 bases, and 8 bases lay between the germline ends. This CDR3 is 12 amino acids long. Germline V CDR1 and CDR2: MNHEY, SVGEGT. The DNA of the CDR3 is TGTGCCGTTAAGAGCTCCTACAATGAGCAGTTCTTC. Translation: CAVKSSYNEQFF.

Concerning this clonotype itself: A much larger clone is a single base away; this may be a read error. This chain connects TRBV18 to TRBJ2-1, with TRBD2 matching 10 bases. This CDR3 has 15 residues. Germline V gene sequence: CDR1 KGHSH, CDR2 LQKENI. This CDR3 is CASSPESGRANEQLF. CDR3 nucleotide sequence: TGTGCCAGCTCACCAGAAAGCGGGAGGGCCAATGAGCAGCTCTTC.

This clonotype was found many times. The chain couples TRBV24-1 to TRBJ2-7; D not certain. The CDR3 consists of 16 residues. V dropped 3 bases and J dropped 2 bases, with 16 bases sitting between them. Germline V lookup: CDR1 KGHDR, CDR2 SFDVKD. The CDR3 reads CATSDPRAQNPYEQYF. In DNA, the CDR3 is TGTGCCACCAGTGATCCCCGGGCCCAAAATCCCTACGAGCAGTACTTC.

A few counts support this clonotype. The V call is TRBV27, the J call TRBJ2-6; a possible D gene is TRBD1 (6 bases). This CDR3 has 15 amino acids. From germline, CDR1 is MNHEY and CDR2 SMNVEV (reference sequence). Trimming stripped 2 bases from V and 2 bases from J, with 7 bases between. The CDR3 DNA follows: TGTGCCAGCAGTTTAAACAGGGCTGGGGCCAACGTCCTGACTTTC. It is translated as CASSLNRAGANVLTF.